This T cell receptor (beta chain) was retrieved from a study of T cells in Graves' hyperthyroidism and ophthalmopathy. The V segment lost 5 bases and the J segment 8 bases; nucleotides outside the gene matches: 13. The CDR3 is 16 amino acids. Germline V gives CDR1 GTSNPN, CDR2 SVGIG (reference sequence). The CDR3 regions of TCR beta were amplified from RNA transcripts. First-round RT-PCR with HTBI primers amplified the TCR CDR3 region. In TCRdb, the multiplex PCR reads were re-called with MiXCR into one record per CDR3 protein. The sample has around 390,000 distinct CDR3 sequences, approximately 14% seen once.

Sequenced sample: blood. This chain connects TRBV30 to TRBJ2-1; TRBD2 matches 12 bases. The sequence derives from a woman aged 25 to 45 with Graves' ophthalmopathy. For the CDR3, the DNA is TGTGCCTGGGAGAGACCGGGACTAGCGGGTTCGCATGAGCAGTTCTTC. Its translation: CAWERPGLAGSHEQFF.